Listed here is a single T cell receptor beta chain. The antigen remains unidentified. The sample is drawn from a study of graft-versus-host responses after intestinal transplantation. Study overall: Grafts were multivisceral, liver-intestinal, or isolated intestinal. Anti-thymocyte globulin served as induction for all recipients, who then took tacrolimus and steroids for approximately 3 years.

Overall study results and limits: Among recipient marrow samples, GvH clones were found; some appeared first in ileum or blood.

Sequenced by immunoSEQ multiplex PCR; TCRdb stores in-frame clones only, minus some. The data hold tens of thousands of clones, with roughly 91% observed a single time. Looked up from germline, CDR1 is MNHEY and CDR2 is SVGAGI. The CDR3 runs 13 residues. J lost 1 base, V lost 4 bases, and 1 base had no gene match. J is TRBJ2-7 and V is TRBV6-5; TRBD2 aligns across 7 bases. This TCR was recovered from a human patient who received an intestinal transplant, so some T cells may come from the graft donor. The sample consisted of PBMCs, taken about 120 weeks after a first intestinal transplant, on the day of a second. The CDR3 loop is CASSSSGSYEQYF. In nucleotides, the CDR3 is TGTGCCAGCAGTTCTAGCGGTTCCTACGAGCAGTACTTC.